This T cell receptor (beta chain) was observed in a study of blood T cell repertoires in COVID-19. Study background: The United States, Italy and Spain were the sources of the acute and convalescent COVID-19 samples. Sample material is recorded as cDNA or gDNA derived from T cells, B-cell-depleted T cells, or PBMCs.

Participants spanned ages roughly 18 to 95 years and resided in roughly 22 US areas. In the authors' workflow: It was from reference gene primer amplification that nucleated cell counts were estimated. Data came from immunoSEQ multiplex PCR; TCRdb stores just in-frame clones and leaves some out. V and J calls and clone size are as listed in that table; D and trimming were resolved from the DNA. The sample lists some 320,000 clones, 90% seen once, with 2% to 3% in the top ten. The CDR3 covers 14 residues. Looked up from germline, CDR1 is SNHLY and CDR2 is FYNNEI. Losses at the gene ends were 4 bases for V and 6 bases for J; bases not matched to a gene: 1.

The V call is TRBV2, the J call TRBJ1-6; 9 bases are shared with TRBD1. The sequenced sample consisted of PBMCs or T cells enriched from blood (not recorded which). This TCR derives from a man aged 55 to 70 who had recovered from COVID-19. The CDR3 DNA reads as TGTGCCAGCAGTGTGACAGGGGGTAATTCACCCCTCCACTTT. It specifies CASSVTGGNSPLHF. The complete variable domain, with remaining parts taken from reference TRBV2 and TRBJ1-6, reads EPEVTQTPSHQVTQMGQEVILRCVPISNHLYFYWYRQILGQKVEFLVSFYNNEISEKSEIFDDQFSVERPDGSNFTLKIRSTKLEDSAMYFCASSVTGGNSPLHFGNGTRLTVT.